Below are 5 T cell receptor beta chains sequenced from a single sample in a study of OX40 agonist ivuxolimab in advanced cancers. Sequencing was performed with immunoSEQ multiplex PCR; in TCRdb, only in-frame clones are kept and a portion is missing. The sample includes around 65,000 clones, 65% to 80% of them seen just once. The sequencing used CD4+ or CD8+ T cells sorted from blood, collected in a trial of the OX40 agonist ivuxolimab. The receptors shown here come from an adult with an advanced solid tumor such as melanoma, head and neck, liver or kidney cancer.

CDR3 sequence: CASSESRPQGTQYF. The CDR3 DNA follows: TGTGCCAGCAGTGAATCAAGGCCTCAGGGGACGCAGTATTTT. The J gene is TRBJ2-3, the V gene TRBV6-5, with D possibly TRBD1 on 6 matching bases. CDR1 and CDR2 from the germline V gene are MNHEY and SVGAGI. Trimming removed 5 bases from V and 9 bases from J, with 18 bases in between. The CDR3 extends over 14 amino acids.

This clone was observed a few times. V and J are TRBV6-1 and TRBJ1-2, with 9 bases identical to TRBD1. In germline, CDR1 is MNHNS, CDR2 SASEGT. After removal of 11 bases from V and 8 bases from J, the junction contained 15 bases not matched to a gene. This CDR3 has 14 amino acids. Written as DNA, the CDR3 is TGTGCCTGCCAGGGGGGGACAGGGAGTGACGGCTACACCTTC. It specifies CACQGGTGSDGYTF.

The genes are TRBV4-1 and TRBJ2-7, with TRBD1 identical over 11 bases. The V gene's germline CDR1 is MGHRA and CDR2 YSYEKL. The CDR3 length is 18 residues. Unmatched junction bases numbered 15, after V lost 5 bases and J lost 3 bases. The CDR3 DNA reads as TGCGCCAGCAGCTCGGAGCGTCGGACAGGGGGCTTTGGCTACGAGCAGTACTTC. Its protein is CASSSERRTGGFGYEQYF.

This sequence joins TRBV19 and TRBJ1-1; 7 nucleotides align to TRBD1. The CDR3 runs to 13 residues. Germline V gives CDR1 LNHDA, CDR2 SQIVND (reference sequence). V was clipped by 6 bases and J by 5 bases; unmatched bases: 6. CDR3 sequence: CASSRGAWTEAFF. The CDR3 DNA follows: TGTGCCAGTAGCAGGGGGGCTTGGACTGAAGCTTTCTTT.

J is TRBJ1-6 and V is TRBV6-5; D unclear. The length of the CDR3 is 15 residues. Germline V gene sequence: CDR1 MNHEY, CDR2 SVGAGI. V was clipped by 6 bases and J by 7 bases, with 16 bases between them. The CDR3 region is CASRRSGNTNSPLHF. In DNA form, the CDR3 reads TGTGCCAGCAGACGGTCCGGGAATACAAATTCACCCCTCCACTTT.